Below, 25 T cell receptor beta chains from the same sample are listed, as sequenced in a study of blood T cell repertoires in COVID-19. This table comes from immunoSEQ multiplex PCR, and its TCRdb copy is limited to in-frame clones, with some not included. Among over 200,000 clones listed, around nine tenths were seen once. Sequencing was done on a sample of peripheral blood. These receptors came from a woman aged 18-29 years who had recovered from COVID-19.

This chain uses TRBV30 with TRBJ2-3; no clear D. V gave up 1 base and J gave up 1 base, with 9 bases separating them. CDR1 is GTSNPN and CDR2 is SVGIG in the germline V gene (reference sequence). The CDR3 is 14 residues long. For the CDR3, the DNA is TGTGCCTGGAGTGGAACGACTGGCACAGATACGCAGTATTTT. Amino acid sequence: CAWSGTTGTDTQYF.

This chain joins TRBV7-2 and TRBJ2-5, with D maybe TRBD2 (5 bases). Trimming took off 1 base at V and 5 bases at J, with 14 bases between the two ends. CDR3 length: 15 residues. CDR1 is SGHTA and CDR2 is FQGNSA in the germline V gene. CDR3 sequence: CASSLGSRGSETQYF. The CDR3 coding sequence is TGTGCCAGCAGCTTAGGGTCTCGGGGATCGGAGACCCAGTACTTC.

The gene calls are TRBV9 and TRBJ2-1; D remains ambiguous. The CDR3 runs 17 residues. The germline CDR1 and CDR2 sequences are SGDLS and YYNGEE. With 4 bases removed from V and 3 bases from J, the gap between germline ends came to 20 bases. The CDR3 DNA follows: TGTGCCAGCAGCCCCTTGAGCGCCGGAACCGTCTACAATGAGCAGTTCTTC. As protein: CASSPLSAGTVYNEQFF.

This clone appeared once. The chain is built from TRBV13 and TRBJ2-7; D is unresolved. The CDR3 is made up of 15 amino acids. The V gene lost 0 bases and the J gene lost 3 bases, with 12 bases spanning the gap. The germline V gene encodes CDR1 PRHDT and CDR2 FYEKMQ (reference sequence). This CDR3 reads CASSLGGTQYYEQYF. In nucleotides, the CDR3 is TGTGCCAGCAGCTTAGGTGGCACGCAATACTACGAGCAGTACTTC. Full variable domain (outside the CDR3, taken from reference TRBV13 and TRBJ2-7): AAGVIQSPRHLIKEKRETATLKCYPIPRHDTVYWYQQGPGQDPQFLISFYEKMQSDKGSIPDRFSAQQFSDYHSELNMSSLELGDSALYFCASSLGGTQYYEQYFGPGTRLTVT.

The chain uses TRBV7-9 and TRBJ1-4; D unresolved. This CDR3 comprises 14 residues. Trimming stripped 1 base from V and 4 bases from J, with 7 bases between. Germline V gives CDR1 SEHNR, CDR2 FQNEAQ (reference sequence). CDR3 region: CASSLDGNNEKLFF. CDR3 sequence (DNA): TGTGCCAGCAGCTTAGACGGGAATAATGAAAAACTGTTTTTT.

This clone was picked up one time. The CDR3 nucleotides are TGTGCCTGGAGTGCAGGGGCCCGTGGCTACACCTTC. Its protein is CAWSAGARGYTF. The chain has TRBV30 and TRBJ1-2; tentatively, D is TRBD1 (6 bases). Trimming stripped 1 base from V and 7 bases from J, with 10 bases between. There are 12 residues in the CDR3. Germline CDR1 is GTSNPN and CDR2 is SVGIG (reference sequence).

V gene TRBV19 combines with J gene TRBJ1-3; no firm D call. Germline V gives CDR1 LNHDA, CDR2 SQIVND (reference sequence). This CDR3 contains 15 residues. V was clipped by 4 bases and J by 0 bases, with 10 bases between them. CDR3 bases: TGTGCCAGTAGTAGTGGAGGAGCCTCTGGAAACACCATATATTTT. As protein: CASSSGGASGNTIYF. The full variable domain, with the rest looked up from reference TRBV19 and TRBJ1-3, is DGGITQSPKYLFRKEGQNVTLSCEQNLNHDAMYWYRQDPGQGLRLIYYSQIVNDFQKGDIAEGYSVSREKKESFPLTVTSAQKNPTAFYLCASSSGGASGNTIYFGEGSWLTVV.

This sequence joins TRBV18 and TRBJ1-3; 8 positions agree with TRBD1. V shed 2 bases, J shed 2 bases, and the junction held 5 bases outside the gene matches. CDR1 and CDR2 (germline): KGHSH, LQKENI. The CDR3 totals 16 residues. The CDR3 spells CASSPSRTGPGNTIYF. In DNA form, the CDR3 reads TGTGCCAGCTCACCATCCAGGACAGGGCCTGGAAACACCATATATTTT. Full variable domain (missing parts from reference TRBV18 and TRBJ1-3): NAGVMQNPRHLVRRRGQEARLRCSPMKGHSHVYWYRQLPEEGLKFMVYLQKENIIDESGMPKERFSAEFPKEGPSILRIQQVVRGDSAAYFCASSPSRTGPGNTIYFGEGSWLTVV.

This chain connects TRBV5-1 to TRBJ2-7; weak D call: TRBD2 (6 bases). Germline CDR1 reads SGHRS; CDR2 reads YFSETQ. The CDR3 is 13 residues long. Trimming removed 7 bases at V and 5 bases at J, with 16 bases between. The CDR3 DNA reads TGCGCCAGCTCCAATGTAGGACTAAACGAGCAGTACTTC. Translated, it gives CASSNVGLNEQYF.

The gene calls are TRBV7-8 and TRBJ2-3; 13 bases map to TRBD2. CDR1 is SGHVS and CDR2 is FQNEAQ in the germline V gene. Losses at the gene ends were 5 bases for V and 0 bases for J; bases not matched to a gene: 11. This CDR3 comprises 19 residues. CDR3 amino acids: CASSRRPGTSGTSTDTQYF. CDR3 in DNA: TGTGCCAGCAGCCGTAGACCCGGGACTAGCGGGACTAGCACAGATACGCAGTATTTT.

The gene calls are TRBV7-8 and TRBJ1-1, with a weak D call TRBD1 (6 bases). V was cut by 5 bases and J by 1 base, with 23 bases left in between. The CDR3 length is 18 residues. CDR1 and CDR2 from the germline V gene are SGHVS and FQNEAQ. The CDR3: CASSPWAQGGDPNTEAFF. The CDR3 nucleotides are TGTGCCAGCAGCCCCTGGGCACAGGGTGGCGACCCGAACACTGAAGCTTTCTTT.

The rearrangement joins TRBV30 to TRBJ2-2, with 8 bases identical to TRBD2. Germline V gives CDR1 GTSNPN, CDR2 SVGIG (reference sequence). This CDR3 region has 16 residues. Trimming cost V 0 bases and J 4 bases; bases outside gene matches: 7. As DNA, the CDR3 is TGTGCCTGGAGTGTACTTGATAGCGGGACCACCGGGGAGCTGTTTTTT. Translation: CAWSVLDSGTTGELFF. The complete variable domain, with remaining parts taken from reference TRBV30 and TRBJ2-2, reads SQTIHQWPATLVQPVGSPLSLECTVEGTSNPNLYWYRQAAGRGLQLLFYSVGIGQISSEVPQNLSASRPQDRQFILSSKKLLLSDSGFYLCAWSVLDSGTTGELFFGEGSRLTVL.

V and J are TRBV11-2 and TRBJ2-1; TRBD2 aligns across 7 bases. The CDR3 has 13 amino acids. V was clipped by 1 base and J by 9 bases; unmatched bases: 3. Germline-derived CDR1 and CDR2 are SGHAT and FQNNGV. The CDR3 DNA sequence: TGTGCCAGCAGCTTAGTCGGGAGGACTGAGCAGTTCTTC. As protein: CASSLVGRTEQFF.

This chain connects TRBV7-2 to TRBJ2-7; 10 bases are a match to TRBD1. The CDR3 covers 15 residues. V lost 5 bases and J lost 3; bases outside the gene matches: 7. Germline V gene sequence: CDR1 SGHTA, CDR2 FQGNSA. The CDR3: CASSIQGQGFYEQYF. In DNA, the CDR3 is TGTGCCAGCAGCATCCAGGGACAGGGGTTCTACGAGCAGTACTTC.

The genes are TRBV29-1 and TRBJ1-6; 8 nucleotides agree with TRBD1. Trimming took 6 bases from V and 5 from J; bases not matched to a gene: 3. The CDR3 sequence is 13 residues long. Per the germline V gene, CDR1 is SQVTM and CDR2 is ANQGSEA. CDR3 protein: CSVTDRDNSPLHF. In DNA, the CDR3 is TGCAGCGTAACGGACAGGGATAATTCACCCCTCCACTTT.

The rearrangement uses TRBV7-9 and TRBJ2-7; 7 bases fit TRBD1. This CDR3 spans 13 amino acids. The V and J ends lost 11 bases and 5 bases, in that order; junction bases with no gene match: 12. Germline V lookup: CDR1 SEHNR, CDR2 FQNEAQ (reference sequence). The CDR3 here is CALLGQGEHEQYF. The DNA of the CDR3 is TGTGCCCTTTTGGGGCAGGGGGAGCACGAGCAGTACTTC.

The chain employs TRBV6-2 or TRBV6-3 and TRBJ2-1; TRBD2 matches 11 bases. CDR3 length equals 15 residues. The germline CDR1 and CDR2 sequences are MNHEY and SVGEGT. V lost 5 bases, J lost 7 bases, and 7 bases stayed unmatched. The CDR3 DNA reads TGTGCCAGCAGTCAGACTAGCGGGAATTTGAATGAGCAGTTCTTC. It codes for CASSQTSGNLNEQFF.

V is TRBV10-3 and J is TRBJ1-2; 10 nucleotides match TRBD1. The CDR3 has 13 amino acids. The germline CDR1 and CDR2 sequences are ENHRY and SYGVKD. Trimming took 6 bases from V and 8 from J; bases not matched to a gene: 6. The CDR3 spells CAIRGTGAGGYTF. CDR3 bases: TGTGCCATCAGGGGGACAGGGGCTGGCGGCTACACCTTC.

This clone was picked up a small number of times. Here the CDR3 DNA reads TGTGCCAGCAGCATTCGCGGCCGGGACAGTTTCTACGAGCAGTACTTC. The encoded protein is CASSIRGRDSFYEQYF. The gene calls are TRBV11-2 and TRBJ2-7; the match to TRBD1 covers 7 bases. V dropped 5 bases and J dropped 3; count of bases not matched to a gene: 13. Germline V gene lookup returns CDR1 SGHAT and CDR2 FQNNGV. The CDR3 covers 16 residues.

V usage is TRBV19 and J usage is TRBJ2-5, with 7 bases lining up with TRBD1. Trimming at V came to 5 bases and at J to 1 base, leaving 4 bases not matched to a gene. CDR1 is LNHDA, CDR2 SQIVND, per germline (reference sequence). The CDR3 has 14 residues. The CDR3 DNA sequence: TGTGCCAGTAGTGTACAGGGGCCCCAAGAGACCCAGTACTTC. Its translation: CASSVQGPQETQYF.

This clone was observed a few times. The chain combines TRBV9 with TRBJ2-7; D call uncertain. This CDR3 is 14 amino acids long. Between the trimmed V and J ends, which lost 1 base and 2 bases, there was a span of 10 bases. Germline CDR1 SGDLS, CDR2 YYNGEE. Here the CDR3 reads CASSVSTVPYEQYF. CDR3 nucleotides: TGTGCCAGCAGCGTAAGTACAGTCCCCTACGAGCAGTACTTC. The complete variable domain, with remaining parts taken from reference TRBV9 and TRBJ2-7, reads DSGVTQTPKHLITATGQRVTLRCSPRSGDLSVYWYQQSLDQGLQFLIQYYNGEERAKGNILERFSAQQFPDLHSELNLSSLELGDSALYFCASSVSTVPYEQYFGPGTRLTVT.

The chain uses TRBV14 and TRBJ2-7, with 8 bases aligning to TRBD2. V was clipped by 2 bases and J by 2 bases; unmatched bases: 17. The CDR3 covers 19 residues. Germline V CDR1 and CDR2: SGHDN, FVKESK. DNA for the CDR3: TGTGCCAGCAGCCAACAGGCGCGGGGCGGAACTAGCGGAACCTACGAGCAGTACTTC. Translation: CASSQQARGGTSGTYEQYF. Full variable domain (outside the CDR3, taken from reference TRBV14 and TRBJ2-7): EAGVTQFPSHSVIEKGQTVTLRCDPISGHDNLYWYRRVMGKEIKFLLHFVKESKQDESGMPNNRFLAERTGGTYSTLKVQPAELEDSGVYFCASSQQARGGTSGTYEQYFGPGTRLTVT.

The chain uses TRBV18 and TRBJ2-7, with TRBD1 identical over 8 bases. The CDR3 length is 14 residues. J lost 6 bases, V lost 3 bases, and 7 bases had no gene match. Germline loops: CDR1 KGHSH, CDR2 LQKENI. The chain's CDR3 is CASSPNRGLGEQYF. The DNA for the CDR3 is TGTGCCAGCTCACCGAACAGGGGGTTGGGCGAGCAGTACTTC.

This chain uses TRBV10-2 with TRBJ2-2; 8 nucleotides agree with TRBD1. The V segment lost 5 bases and the J segment 4 bases; nucleotides outside the gene matches: 15. This CDR3 has 18 residues. Germline lookup yields CDR1 WSHSY and CDR2 SAAADI. Here the CDR3 DNA reads TGCGCCAGCAGTCCTTATTCGTGGCAGGGGGCTGGCACCGGGGAGCTGTTTTTT. Its protein is CASSPYSWQGAGTGELFF.

V usage is TRBV10-3 and J usage is TRBJ2-5; tentative D call: TRBD2 (5 bases). This CDR3 region has 12 residues. V was shortened by 4 bases and J by 5 bases, with 8 bases between the two germline ends. CDR1 is ENHRY and CDR2 is SYGVKD in the germline V gene. The CDR3 spells CAISGSGETQYF. DNA of the CDR3: TGTGCCATCAGTGGGAGCGGTGAGACCCAGTACTTC.